What follows is one T cell receptor (beta chain) and its context. The antigen is not known. The CDR3 sequence is 14 residues long. The V gene's germline CDR1 is SGHAT and CDR2 FQNNGV. The V and J ends lost 5 bases and 5 bases, in that order; junction bases with no gene match: 7. The sample originates from a study of Ad26.COV2.S vaccination and SARS-CoV-2 variants. As for the study in general: The trial was COV1001 and the donor's arm was Ad26.COV2.S.

Treatment denoted: around 19 received Ad26.COV2.S at low or high dose, single or two shots; a few received placebo; per-sample allocation not given. Samples analyzed were those drawn on day 63 after the first vaccine or placebo injection. In Boston, the donor was an adult between 18-55 years of age. Study results and caveats: Responses of T cells in total may have been underestimated by the TCR breadth and depth analyses.

Repertoires were generated with immunoSEQ multiplex PCR, while TCRdb's copy carries only in-frame clones and drops some. The sample lists roughly 300,000 clones; around 88% were seen once. This sample comprised peripheral blood, obtained in a trial of Ad26.COV2.S vaccine versus placebo. This TCR was recovered from a person aged 18-65 years who received the Ad26.COV2.S COVID-19 vaccine or a placebo. The J gene is TRBJ1-1, the V gene TRBV11-2; 8 positions agree with TRBD1. CDR3 amino acids: CASSALRGRTEAFF. CDR3 in DNA: TGTGCCAGCAGCGCGCTCAGGGGGCGGACTGAAGCTTTCTTT.